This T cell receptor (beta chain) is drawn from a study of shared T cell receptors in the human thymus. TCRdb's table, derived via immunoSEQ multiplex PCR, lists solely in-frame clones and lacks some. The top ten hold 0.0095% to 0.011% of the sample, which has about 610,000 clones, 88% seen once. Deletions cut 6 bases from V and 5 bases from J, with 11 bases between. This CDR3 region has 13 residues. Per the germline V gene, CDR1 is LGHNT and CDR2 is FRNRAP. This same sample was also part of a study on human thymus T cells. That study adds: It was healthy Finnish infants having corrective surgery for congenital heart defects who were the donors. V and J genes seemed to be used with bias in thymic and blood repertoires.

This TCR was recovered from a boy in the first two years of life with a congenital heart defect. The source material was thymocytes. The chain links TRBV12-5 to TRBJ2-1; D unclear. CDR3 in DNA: TGTGCTAGTGGCCGTTTGTCAGACAATGAGCAGTTCTTC. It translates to CASGRLSDNEQFF.